This passage covers 19 T cell receptor beta chains from one sample sequenced in a study of blood T cell repertoires in COVID-19. The table came from immunoSEQ multiplex PCR; TCRdb's copy has only in-frame clones and leaves some out. The sample lists hundreds of thousands of clones, around 84% occurring once. Material for sequencing was peripheral blood. These TCRs come from a man in his forties with acute or convalescent COVID-19.

This sequence joins TRBV6-4 and TRBJ1-1; D is undetermined. The CDR3 length is 13 residues. Germline V gene data show CDR1 as MRHNA and CDR2 as SNTAGT. The V and J ends lost 6 bases and 0 bases respectively, with 8 bases between them. This CDR3 is CASRRTVNTEAFF. As DNA, the CDR3 is TGTGCCAGCAGGCGGACTGTGAACACTGAAGCTTTCTTT.

The chain joins TRBV6-4 to TRBJ1-6, with a weak D call TRBD1 (6 bases). This CDR3 is built from 14 residues. CDR1 MRHNA and CDR2 SNTAGT come from the germline V gene. V was clipped by 4 bases and J by 6 bases, with 10 bases between them. The CDR3 reads CASSAGAGNSPLHF. CDR3 nucleotides: TGTGCCAGCAGTGCAGGGGCCGGTAATTCACCCCTCCACTTT.

The chain carries TRBV11-3 and TRBJ2-1, with TRBD2 as a possible D gene (6 bases). V gave up 2 bases and J gave up 4 bases, with 12 bases separating them. CDR1 SGHNT and CDR2 YENEEA come from the germline V gene. The CDR3 runs to 15 residues. The CDR3 DNA reads as TGTGCCAGCAGCTTAAGGCGGGGAGGATACAATGAGCAGTTCTTC. Amino acid sequence: CASSLRRGGYNEQFF.

This sequence joins TRBV27 and TRBJ1-6; TRBD1 agrees at 8 bases. J lost 6 bases, V lost 8 bases, and 6 bases had no gene match. There are 14 residues in the CDR3. Germline V gives CDR1 MNHEY, CDR2 SMNVEV (reference sequence). CDR3 amino acids: CASGTDRGNSPLHF. The CDR3 nucleotides are TGTGCCAGCGGAACCGACAGGGGTAATTCACCCCTCCACTTT.

The rearrangement uses TRBV6-5 and TRBJ1-2; a weak D match, TRBD1 (5 bases). Germline V gives CDR1 MNHEY, CDR2 SVGAGI. This CDR3 contains 12 residues. With 6 bases removed from V and 0 bases from J, the gap between germline ends came to 5 bases. For the CDR3, the DNA is TGTGCCAGCAGACAGGCTAACTATGGCTACACCTTC. It translates to CASRQANYGYTF.

The chain combines TRBV28 with TRBJ2-7; 9 bases map to TRBD1. The junction had 11 bases not matched to a gene; V was cut back by 7 bases and J by 4 bases. The CDR3 consists of 15 residues. Germline CDR1 is MDHEN and CDR2 is SYDVKM. For the CDR3, the DNA is TGTGCCAGCAACGGCGGGACAGGGAGAAGGTACGAGCAGTACTTC. Residues: CASNGGTGRRYEQYF.

This chain's CDR3 is CASSEEGTRNTEAFF. The CDR3 coding sequence is TGTGCCAGCAGTGAGGAAGGGACAAGGAACACTGAAGCTTTCTTT. The rearrangement joins TRBV2 to TRBJ1-1, with TRBD1 as a possible D gene (6 bases). V was clipped by 3 bases and J by 1 base, with 12 bases between them. The germline CDR1 and CDR2 sequences are SNHLY and FYNNEI. The CDR3 is made up of 15 amino acids.

This chain uses TRBV28 with TRBJ2-7; TRBD1 matches 7 bases. Trimming took 11 bases from V and 0 from J; bases not matched to a gene: 7. The CDR3 consists of 13 residues. Germline CDR1 reads MDHEN; CDR2 reads SYDVKM. The CDR3 loop is CASQGRPSYEQYF. The CDR3 nucleotides are TGTGCCTCACAGGGGCGACCCTCCTACGAGCAGTACTTC.

V usage is TRBV6-5 and J usage is TRBJ2-5; TRBD1 agrees at 12 bases. Germline CDR1 is MNHEY and CDR2 is SVGAGI. V dropped 7 bases and J dropped 2; count of bases not matched to a gene: 5. The CDR3 is made up of 15 amino acids. This CDR3 is CASIRDRGPQETQYF. CDR3 nucleotides: TGTGCCAGCATAAGGGACAGGGGGCCTCAAGAGACCCAGTACTTC.

The rearrangement joins TRBV7-2 to TRBJ2-5; D call uncertain. The length of the CDR3 is 13 residues. Germline assignment: CDR1 SGHTA and CDR2 FQGNSA. V lost 5 bases and J 2 bases, leaving 9 bases between the germline ends. CDR3 DNA sequence: TGTGCCAGCAGCAGACACCTACAAGAGACCCAGTACTTC. It encodes CASSRHLQETQYF.

The chain recombines TRBV5-1 with TRBJ2-7; TRBD1 matches 8 bases. The germline CDR1 and CDR2 sequences are SGHRS and YFSETQ. The CDR3 covers 13 residues. Germline trimming cut 2 bases from V and 4 bases from J; bases unmatched to any gene: 2. This CDR3 is CASSFQGAYEQYF. The CDR3 nucleotides are TGCGCCAGCAGCTTCCAGGGGGCTTACGAGCAGTACTTC.

The gene calls are TRBV7-3 and TRBJ1-4; possible D gene TRBD1, 5 bases. Germline loops: CDR1 SGHTA, CDR2 FQGTGA. There are 15 residues in the CDR3. V was pared by 5 bases and J by 3 bases, with 13 bases between. The chain's CDR3 is CASSARGGPNEKLFF. The CDR3 nucleotides are TGTGCCAGCAGCGCCCGCGGGGGACCTAATGAAAAACTGTTTTTT.

V is TRBV2 and J is TRBJ2-4; D may be TRBD2 (5 bases). CDR3 length equals 13 residues. Trimming stripped 2 bases from V and 7 bases from J, with 9 bases between. Germline V CDR1 and CDR2: SNHLY, FYNNEI. CDR3 amino acids: CASSERSGNIQYF. In nucleotides, the CDR3 is TGTGCCAGCAGTGAACGGAGCGGTAACATTCAGTACTTC.

This clone turned up a few times. The CDR3: CASSGGAPRDYEKLFF. CDR3 coding DNA: TGTGCCAGCAGTGGGGGGGCCCCCAGAGACTATGAAAAACTGTTTTTT. The rearrangement joins TRBV28 to TRBJ1-4; a possible D gene is TRBD1 (6 bases). The germline V gene encodes CDR1 MDHEN and CDR2 SYDVKM. CDR3 length: 16 residues. V was shortened by 5 bases and J by 6 bases, with 19 bases between the two germline ends. Drawing the rest from reference TRBV28 and TRBJ1-4, the complete variable domain is DVKVTQSSRYLVKRTGEKVFLECVQDMDHENMFWYRQDPGLGLRLIYFSYDVKMKEKGDIPEGYSVSREKKERFSLILESASTNQTSMYLCASSGGAPRDYEKLFFGSGTQLSVL.

The chain recombines TRBV3-1 (or the pseudogene TRBV3-2) with TRBJ1-3, with TRBD1 identical over 10 bases. V gave up 3 bases and J gave up 11 bases; unmatched junction bases: 10. Germline CDR1 reads LGHDT; CDR2 reads YNNKEL (reference sequence). This CDR3 has 15 amino acids. The CDR3 DNA follows: TGTGCCAGCAGCCACACCGGGACAGGGGTCTTGTCCATATATTTT. Translation gives CASSHTGTGVLSIYF.

The count of this clone is one. The J gene is TRBJ2-6, the V gene TRBV9, with 8 bases fitting TRBD1. Germline V gene sequence: CDR1 SGDLS, CDR2 YYNGEE. Trimming removed 4 bases from V and 0 bases from J; junction bases left unmatched: 12. This CDR3 is built from 19 residues. The CDR3 DNA sequence: TGTGCCAGCAGCTCTCCTCAAGGGACAGGAAGCTCTGGGGCCAACGTCCTGACTTTC. This sequence encodes CASSSPQGTGSSGANVLTF.

The chain links TRBV18 to TRBJ1-2; 8 bases line up with TRBD1. CDR3 length: 15 amino acids. J gave up 6 bases and V 2 bases, and 8 bases lay outside the gene matches. The germline V gene encodes CDR1 KGHSH and CDR2 LQKENI. This chain's CDR3 is CASSPIKAGGDGYTF. In nucleotides, the CDR3 is TGTGCCAGCTCACCAATTAAGGCAGGGGGCGATGGCTACACCTTC.

This clone was observed a single time. J is TRBJ2-1 and V is TRBV9; TRBD2 agrees at 12 bases. Unmatched junction bases numbered 7, after V lost 0 bases and J lost 9 bases. Germline V lookup: CDR1 SGDLS, CDR2 YYNGEE. The CDR3 loop spans 16 amino acids. This chain's CDR3 is CASSVAPSGGAGEQFF. The CDR3, as DNA: TGTGCCAGCAGCGTAGCGCCTAGCGGGGGGGCGGGTGAGCAGTTCTTC.

The J gene is TRBJ1-4, the V gene TRBV18; D possibly corresponds to TRBD1 (5 bases). Per germline, CDR1 KGHSH and CDR2 LQKENI. The CDR3 length is 16 residues. V was clipped by 0 bases and J by 6 bases, with 14 bases between them. DNA for the CDR3: TGTGCCAGCTCACCACCCTCAGGGAGGCATGATGAAAAACTGTTTTTT. Translating gives CASSPPSGRHDEKLFF.